Listed below are T cell receptor beta chains from one sample, sequenced in a study of T cells after posttransplantation cyclophosphamide. Libraries were prepared by immunoSEQ multiplex PCR; TCRdb keeps only in-frame clonotypes and omits some of them. The sample contains 7,000 to 9,000 clones, none occurring once; 4.5% to 7% lies in the top ten. Sequencing used PBMCs, obtained after allogeneic stem cell transplant with posttransplant cyclophosphamide. The receptors were gathered from a male patient aged 18 to 35 who received an allogeneic stem cell transplant from an unrelated donor, was CMV-positive, and had acute and chronic GVHD. Some of the T cells may derive from the graft donor. CDR3s include the opening cysteine and the closing phenylalanine or tryptophan. The D gene is left open where the match is weak. Clone size is given as once, few, many or a size class.

V	size	D	J	DNA	CDR3
TRBV5-1	many	NA	TRBJ2-3	TGCGCCAGCAGCTTGGCCGGAGATACGCAGTATTTT	CASSLAGDTQYF
TRBV7-8	many	TRBD1	TRBJ1-1	TGTGCCAGCAGCCCCACCGGGACAGGGGGCGCCCGGGCTTTCTTT	CASSPTGTGGARAFF
TRBV27	many	TRBD2	TRBJ2-2	TGTGCCAGCTCTTTCTCCGGGGCGGGGGGGTACACCGGGGAGCTGTTTTTT	CASSFSGAGGYTGELFF
TRBV5-4	many	TRBD2	TRBJ2-1	TGTGCCAGCAGCCCCGGGACTAGCGGACTCAATGAGCAGTTCTTC	CASSPGTSGLNEQFF
TRBV6-1	many	TRBD1	TRBJ1-4	TGTGCCAGCAGTGCGGGACAGGGGGCGGCAGGCGAAAAACTGTTTTTT	CASSAGQGAAGEKLFF
TRBV5-1	few	NA	TRBJ2-7	TGCGCCAGCAGCTTGGCAGGGTCGGGCTACGAGCAGTACTTC	CASSLAGSGYEQYF
TRBV30	many	NA	TRBJ1-6	TGTGCCTCCACGGTCCGACAGTCCCCGGATTCACCCCTCCACTTT	CASTVRQSPDSPLHF
TRBV5-1	many	NA	TRBJ2-3	TGCGCCAGTACACGACTCGGCGGCACAGATACGCAGTATTTT	CASTRLGGTDTQYF
TRBV12-5	many	TRBD1	TRBJ1-5	TGTGCTAGTGGCCCGGGACAGGGGAATCAGCCCCAGCATTTT	CASGPGQGNQPQHF
TRBV5-6	medium-sized	NA	TRBJ1-1	TGTGCCAGCAGCTTGCGCGGCACTGAAGCTTTCTTT	CASSLRGTEAFF
TRBV4-1	many	NA	TRBJ1-2	TGCGCCAGCCGTTCGGGGGATGGCTACACCTTC	CASRSGDGYTF
TRBV2	many	NA	TRBJ1-2	TGTGCCAGCTCCGGGGGGAGGGGCCGGCTTGGGGACTATGGCTACACCTTC	CASSGGRGRLGDYGYTF
TRBV19	many	TRBD1	TRBJ1-5	TGTGCCACCCAAAGAGGGACAGGGGGCGAAGTCGGCAATCAGCCCCAGCATTTT	CATQRGTGGEVGNQPQHF
TRBV7-2	many	NA	TRBJ2-4	TGTGCCAGCAGCTCCGGGACAACCTCGTTAGCCAAAAACATTCAGTACTTC	CASSSGTTSLAKNIQYF
TRBV28	many	NA	TRBJ1-5	TGTGCCAGCATCCCTACCCCGCTTGGTCAGCCCCAGCATTTT	CASIPTPLGQPQHF
TRBV7-9	many	TRBD1	TRBJ1-1	TGTGCCAGCAGCCCGGACAGGGGAAACACTGAAGCTTTCTTT	CASSPDRGNTEAFF
TRBV27	many	NA	TRBJ2-1	TGTGCCAGCACCAGGTGGGTGGGAGGCTCCTACAATGAGCAGTTCTTC	CASTRWVGGSYNEQFF
TRBV11-2	many	NA	TRBJ2-3	TGTGCCAGCGCAGTAGAGGGTCGGGGAGATACGCAGTATTTT	CASAVEGRGDTQYF
TRBV7-2	many	TRBD2	TRBJ2-1	TGTGCCAGCAGTCGGACTAGCGGGGGGGCATTTGGTAATGAGCAGTTCTTC	CASSRTSGGAFGNEQFF
TRBV5-1	many	NA	TRBJ2-2	TGCGCCAGCAGCTTGTCAGGGATTAACACCGGGGAGCTGTTTTTT	CASSLSGINTGELFF
TRBV5-6	many	TRBD2	TRBJ2-2	TGTGCCAGCAGCCCCCCGCGGGGGTACACCGGGGAGCTGTTTTTT	CASSPPRGYTGELFF
TRBV7-8	many	TRBD1	TRBJ2-2	TGTGCCAGCAGCGAGTGGACAGGGGCGTCCACCGGGGAGCTGTTTTTT	CASSEWTGASTGELFF
TRBV14	many	TRBD1	TRBJ2-5	TGTGCCAGCAGCCGACAGGGATGGGAGACCCAGTACTTC	CASSRQGWETQYF
TRBV28	many	NA	TRBJ1-5	TGTGCCAGCAGTCCCGCGGGTATCAATCAGCCCCAGCATTTT	CASSPAGINQPQHF
TRBV6-1	many	TRBD2	TRBJ2-1	TGTGCCAGCGGGGTGGCGGGGGGATCCTACAATGAGCAGTTCTTC	CASGVAGGSYNEQFF
TRBV9	many	NA	TRBJ1-3	TGTGCCAGCAGCCCTACTTATGTAAACACCATATATTTT	CASSPTYVNTIYF
TRBV19	medium-sized	NA	TRBJ2-3	TGTGCCAGGAGCCGAGTCCGGGGGACAGATACGCAGTATTTT	CARSRVRGTDTQYF
TRBV9	many	NA	TRBJ2-7	TGTGCCAGCAGCGTAGGGTCCGGGGTCTCCTACGAGCAGTACTTC	CASSVGSGVSYEQYF
TRBV5-6	many	NA	TRBJ1-1	TGTGCCAGCAGCCAATGGGCCAGCCCTCGGGGCACTGAAGCTTTCTTT	CASSQWASPRGTEAFF
TRBV18	many	TRBD2	TRBJ2-3	TGTGCCAGCTCACCCCTCGGCGGGACTAGCGGATCTGATTTCGTAGATACGCAGTATTTT	CASSPLGGTSGSDFVDTQYF
TRBV9	many	TRBD2	TRBJ2-3	TGTGCCAGCAGCGCAACTAGCGGGGGGGCGAGCACAGATACGCAGTATTTT	CASSATSGGASTDTQYF
TRBV5-1	many	TRBD2	TRBJ2-6	TGCGCCAGCAGCACCGGGACTAGCGGGGGTCGCTCTGGGGCCAACGTCCTGACTTTC	CASSTGTSGGRSGANVLTF
TRBV5-4	many	NA	TRBJ1-2	TGTGCCAGCAGCTTGCCAGGGAACTATGGCTACACCTTC	CASSLPGNYGYTF
TRBV6-5	many	NA	TRBJ1-1	TGTGCCAGCAGTTACTTCCTTGATGGCAGAGGGGAAGCTTTCTTT	CASSYFLDGRGEAFF
TRBV4-1	many	TRBD1	TRBJ2-3	TGCGCCAGCAGCCAAGTTGACAGGGGGACCACAGATACGCAGTATTTT	CASSQVDRGTTDTQYF
TRBV28	many	TRBD1	TRBJ1-3	TGTGCCAGCAGTGACAGGGAGTCTGGAAACACCATATATTTT	CASSDRESGNTIYF
TRBV4-2	many	NA	TRBJ1-1	TGTGCCAGCAGCCCCTCGTGGGTCCAGGGAGGGACTGAAGCTTTCTTT	CASSPSWVQGGTEAFF
TRBV19	many	TRBD1	TRBJ2-7	TGTGCCAGTAGTACCGGGACAGGGGCCACCTACGAGCAGTACTTC	CASSTGTGATYEQYF
TRBV5-6	many	NA	TRBJ1-6	TGTGCCAGCAGCTTGGAACAGAATACTTCACCCCTCCACTTT	CASSLEQNTSPLHF
TRBV7-2	many	TRBD1	TRBJ2-3	TGTGCCAGCAGCCCCAGACAGGGTAGGAATACGCAGTATTTT	CASSPRQGRNTQYF
TRBV5-1	many	TRBD1	TRBJ1-2	TGCGCCAGCAGCTCGGGACAGCCTAGGGACTATGGCTACACCTTC	CASSSGQPRDYGYTF
TRBV5-1	many	TRBD2	TRBJ2-3	TGCGCCAGCAGCTTGGCCGGGGGACTAGCAAAGGGTACGCAGTATTTT	CASSLAGGLAKGTQYF
TRBV19	many	NA	TRBJ1-5	TGTGCCAGTAGGGCAGGGAAAAGCAATCAGCCCCAGCATTTT	CASRAGKSNQPQHF
TRBV21-1	many	NA	TRBJ1-4	TGTGCCAGCAGCAAAGCGCCCAATACAGGGTGGGCAACGGAAAAACTGTTTTTT	CASSKAPNTGWATEKLFF
TRBV15	many	TRBD2	TRBJ2-5	TGTGCCACCAGCAAGGAGCTAGCGGCCTACCAAGAGACCCAGTACTTC	CATSKELAAYQETQYF
TRBV28	many	NA	TRBJ1-1	TGTGCCAGCAGTTTATCGGGACAGAACACTGAAGCTTTCTTT	CASSLSGQNTEAFF
TRBV5-6	many	TRBD1	TRBJ1-2	TGTGCCAGCAGCTTTGGGACAGGGGGAGGCCTTTATGGCTACACCTTC	CASSFGTGGGLYGYTF
TRBV19	medium-sized	TRBD1	TRBJ1-3	TGTGCCAGTAGTGGACAGGGGACGGAAGGAAACACCATATATTTT	CASSGQGTEGNTIYF
TRBV5-6	few	NA	TRBJ1-5	TGTGCCAGCAGCTTGGGTTGGTCGATCGGGGGGACGGATCAGCCCCAGCATTTT	CASSLGWSIGGTDQPQHF
TRBV30	many	NA	TRBJ1-1	TGTGTCTGGAGTTGGGCAGACGAACTGAACACTGAAGCTTTCTTT	CVWSWADELNTEAFF
TRBV13	many	NA	TRBJ2-6	TGTGCCAGCAGCTCGATACGAGCCGGAGGTAGCTCTGGGGCCAACGTCCTGACTTTC	CASSSIRAGGSSGANVLTF
TRBV5-8	many	NA	TRBJ2-2	TGTGCCAGCCAACATTTGGACACCGGGGAGCTGTTTTTT	CASQHLDTGELFF
TRBV12-5	many	TRBD2	TRBJ2-5	TGTGCTAGTGGTTTGGTGCTAGCGGGGGGTCAAGAGACCCAGTACTTC	CASGLVLAGGQETQYF
TRBV7-9	many	TRBD1	TRBJ1-2	TGTGCCAGCAGCTTAGGGGATTGGACAGGGCGCTATGGCTACACCTTC	CASSLGDWTGRYGYTF
TRBV5-8	many	TRBD1	TRBJ2-7	TGTGCCAGCAGCTTGGCCCAGGGGGCTTTCAACGAGCAGTACTTC	CASSLAQGAFNEQYF
TRBV6-1	many	NA	TRBJ1-1	TGTGCCAGCAGTGAATTACCCGGGACACACACTGAAGCTTTCTTT	CASSELPGTHTEAFF
TRBV7-3	many	TRBD2	TRBJ2-1	TGTGCCAGCAGCTTAGCTAGCGGGGGAGACAATGAGCAGTTCTTC	CASSLASGGDNEQFF